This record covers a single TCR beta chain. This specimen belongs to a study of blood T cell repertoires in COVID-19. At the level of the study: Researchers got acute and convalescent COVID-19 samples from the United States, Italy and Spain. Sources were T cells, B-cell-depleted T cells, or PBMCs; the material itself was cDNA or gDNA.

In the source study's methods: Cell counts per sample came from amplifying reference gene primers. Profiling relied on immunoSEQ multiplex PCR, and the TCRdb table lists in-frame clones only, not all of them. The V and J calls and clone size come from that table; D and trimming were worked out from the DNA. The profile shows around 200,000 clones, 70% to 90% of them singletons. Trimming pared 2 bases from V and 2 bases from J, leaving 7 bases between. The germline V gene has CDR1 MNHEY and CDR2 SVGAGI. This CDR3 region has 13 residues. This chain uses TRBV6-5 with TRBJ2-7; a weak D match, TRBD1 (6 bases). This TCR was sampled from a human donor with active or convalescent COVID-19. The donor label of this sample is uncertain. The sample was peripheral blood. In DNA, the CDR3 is TGTGCCAGCAGTTACGGACAGACCTACGAGCAGTACTTC. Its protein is CASSYGQTYEQYF.